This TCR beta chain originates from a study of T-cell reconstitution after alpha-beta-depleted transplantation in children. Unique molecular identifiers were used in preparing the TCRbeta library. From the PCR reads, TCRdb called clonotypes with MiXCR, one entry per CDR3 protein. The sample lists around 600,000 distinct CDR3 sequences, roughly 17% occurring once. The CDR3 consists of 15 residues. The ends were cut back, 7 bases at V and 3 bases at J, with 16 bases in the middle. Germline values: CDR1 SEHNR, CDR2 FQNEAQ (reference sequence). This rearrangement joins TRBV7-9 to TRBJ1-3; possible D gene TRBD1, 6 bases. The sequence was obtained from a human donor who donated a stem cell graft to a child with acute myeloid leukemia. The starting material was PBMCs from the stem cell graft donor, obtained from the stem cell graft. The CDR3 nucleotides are TGTGCCAGCACCCTATCAACGGACAGTGGAAACACCATATATTTT. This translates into CASTLSTDSGNTIYF.